Below are 4 T cell receptor beta chains sequenced from a single sample in a study of shared clonotypes between healthy human individuals. The protocol was immunoSEQ multiplex PCR, while the TCRdb copy is restricted to in-frame clones and leaves out a portion. This sample carries under 850,000 clones, approximately 77% of them seen once, and the ten largest clones take approximately 1.7%. Material: memory CD4+ T cells sorted from blood. The sample's subset: CD45RA-negative fraction. The receptors derive from a woman younger than 45 in good health.

This chain connects TRBV6-1 to TRBJ2-5; 9 nucleotides agree with TRBD1. This CDR3 contains 13 residues. The V gene end was trimmed by 10 bases and the J gene end by 9 bases; junction bases not matched to a gene: 12. Germline CDR1 MNHNS, CDR2 SASEGT. CDR3 region: CAILQGALGAQYF. The CDR3 region has the DNA TGTGCCATTCTACAGGGGGCCCTAGGGGCCCAGTACTTC.

The V and J genes are TRBV6-1 and TRBJ2-7; D gene uncertain. Germline-derived CDR1 and CDR2 are MNHNS and SASEGT. The V end was cut by 0 bases, the J end by 5 bases, with 14 bases between. The length of the CDR3 is 15 residues. CDR3 protein: CASSEAWLGKDEQYF. CDR3 nucleotides: TGTGCCAGCAGTGAAGCGTGGCTAGGAAAGGACGAGCAGTACTTC.

Turning to this clone: The sample contains more than one DNA sequence encoding this CDR3. The chain uses TRBV5-5 and TRBJ1-5; D gene uncertain. The CDR3 is 14 amino acids. CDR1 and CDR2 from the germline V gene are SGHKS and YYEKEE (reference sequence). The germline V and J ends were trimmed by 4 bases and 3 bases, with 11 bases remaining between them. CDR3 nucleotide sequence: TGTGCCAGCAGCCTCGGGGAGATCAATCAGCCCCAGCATTTT. It codes for CASSLGEINQPQHF.

This clone came up a few times. The chain links TRBV23-1 to TRBJ1-5, with 7 positions matching TRBD1. TRBV23-1 is marked as an open reading frame, function uncertain. Trimming cost V 0 bases and J 7 bases; bases outside gene matches: 15. The CDR3 contains 18 residues. In DNA, the CDR3 is TGCGCCAGCAGTCAATCCGACAGGGCCCCTGGCAGCGGGCAGCCCCAGCATTTT. It encodes CASSQSDRAPGSGQPQHF.